This TCR beta chain was documented in a study of CD8 T cells in ankylosing spondylitis. Study-level results: One TCR beta motif, made up of under ten highly homologous variants, appeared characteristic of ankylosing spondylitis blood. Disease-linked clones were CD8+ and relatively rare in peripheral blood.

CDR1 SQVTM and CDR2 ANQGSEA come from the germline V gene. The CDR3 has 16 amino acids. There are a few counts of this clonotype. Its matching antigen is unknown. TCRdb used MiXCR to reprocess the 5' RACE reads, holding one entry per CDR3 protein. Of just under 550,000 distinct CDR3 sequences in the sample, over 9.5% were seen once. This rearrangement joins TRBV29-1 to TRBJ2-1; 7 bases line up with TRBD2. The sample consisted of blood, either unsorted or a sorted T cell fraction (not recorded which). The TCR comes from a male donor with ankylosing spondylitis. CDR3 amino acids: CSLGGDESSSYNEQFF. The CDR3 nucleotides read TGCAGTTTGGGAGGGGATGAGAGCAGTTCCTACAATGAGCAGTTCTTC.